This TCR beta chain was found in a study of cytomegalovirus exposure and HLA in healthy donors. The overall study: Samples from HLA-typed donors yielded 65 million to 85 million unique TCRs in an early data release. The Caucasian-associated ancestry cluster held 65% to 85% of approximately 400 genotyped donors.

PCR was performed using 60 Vbeta and 13 Jbeta primers. Assay used: immunoSEQ multiplex PCR; TCRdb lists only in-frame clones, some missing. The sample records approximately 90,000 clones, under 80% being singletons. The CDR3 spans 15 residues. Trimming removed 4 bases at V and 1 base at J, with 14 bases between. Germline V gives CDR1 SGHNT, CDR2 YYREEE (reference sequence). Sequenced input: PBMCs. The rearrangement joins TRBV5-4 to TRBJ1-1; TRBD1 might be the D (6 bases). The receptor comes from a woman between 25 and 40 years old in good health and CMV-seronegative. CDR3 DNA sequence: TGTGCCAGCAGCCCCCCCAGGGGCCGGAACACTGAAGCTTTCTTT. Translated, it gives CASSPPRGRNTEAFF.